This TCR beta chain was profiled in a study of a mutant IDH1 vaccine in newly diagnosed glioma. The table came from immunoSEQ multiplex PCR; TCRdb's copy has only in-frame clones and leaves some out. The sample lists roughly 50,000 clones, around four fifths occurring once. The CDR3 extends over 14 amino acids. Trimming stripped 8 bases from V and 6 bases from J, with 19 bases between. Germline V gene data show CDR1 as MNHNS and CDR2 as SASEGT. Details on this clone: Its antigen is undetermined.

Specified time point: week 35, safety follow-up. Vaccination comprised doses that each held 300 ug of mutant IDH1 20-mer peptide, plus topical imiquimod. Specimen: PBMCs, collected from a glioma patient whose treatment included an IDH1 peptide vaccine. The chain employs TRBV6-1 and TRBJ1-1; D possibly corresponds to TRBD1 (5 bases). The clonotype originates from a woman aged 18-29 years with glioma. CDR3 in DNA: TGTGCCAGCCACACTTACCTCAGGGACTCTGAAGCTTTCTTT. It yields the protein CASHTYLRDSEAFF.